The clone carrying this T cell receptor beta chain was observed once. This sample was taken from a study of blood T cell repertoires in COVID-19. Study at large: Sites across the United States, Italy and Spain contributed samples from acute and convalescent COVID-19.

The protocol was immunoSEQ multiplex PCR, while the TCRdb copy is restricted to in-frame clones and leaves out a portion. The table lists roughly 35,000 clones, roughly 90% of them singletons. Per the germline V gene, CDR1 is LNHNV and CDR2 is YYDKDF (reference sequence). The CDR3 contains 12 residues. V lost 0 bases and J 5 bases, leaving 5 bases between the germline ends. This TCR came from a man aged 45-65 years with active or convalescent COVID-19. Material for sequencing was peripheral blood. The chain joins TRBV15 to TRBJ2-7; no clear D gene. The CDR3 nucleotides are TGTGCCACCAGCAGAGATCAAAACGAGCAGTACTTC. Translated: CATSRDQNEQYF.